Following are 6 T cell receptor beta chains from one sample sequenced in a study of CD8+ T cells in alopecia areata. Reverse transcribed after extraction, RNA yielded cDNA as the sequencing template. Assay: immunoSEQ multiplex PCR; the TCRdb copy retains only in-frame clones and omits some. The profile covers approximately 300,000 clones, none occurring a single time. It was with CD4, CD8alpha, NKG2D, NKG2ACE and other markers that pooled cutaneous lymph node cells were sorted. Specimen: CD4+ T cells sorted from a lymph node. The receptors originated from a C3H/HeJ mouse with alopecia areata. The strain bears MHC haplotype H2-k.

With regard to this clone: The gene names here belong to mouse. The read falls 4 residues short of the CDR3 end, and the missing part is taken from the germline J gene. Other DNA variants within this sample encode the same CDR3. This chain uses TRBV1 with TRBJ2-1, with 9 bases lining up with TRBD1. Germline CDR1 reads NSQYPW; CDR2 reads LRSPGD (reference sequence). This CDR3 comprises 14 residues. With 3 bases clipped from V and 6 bases from J, the junction kept 3 bases outside the gene matches. Here the CDR3 reads CTCSARQGGAEQFF. The CDR3 DNA, read in part, is TGCACCTGCAGTGCGCGACAGGGGGGTGCT.

This clone was seen more than once but under ten times. Germline and genes: mouse. The read stops 4 residues short of the end of the CDR3; the missing end is completed from the germline J gene. The chain carries TRBV17 and TRBJ2-1, with D perhaps matching TRBD2 (5 bases). The CDR3 is 13 residues long. The germline V gene has CDR1 MNHDT and CDR2 YYDKIL. The CDR3 protein is CASSRDLGSEQFF. CDR3 DNA (partial): TGTGCTAGCAGTAGAGATTTGGGGTCT.

This clone was seen only a few times. Genes and germline are mouse. The CDR3 extends 4 residues past the end of the read, so its final part is completed from the germline J gene. This chain joins TRBV13-1 and TRBJ2-3; no clear D. Germline V gives CDR1 NSHNY, CDR2 SYGAGN. Trimming cost V 5 bases and J 0 bases, with 7 bases left between them. This CDR3 comprises 13 residues. CDR3 sequence reads: CASSITSAETLYF. Incomplete CDR3 DNA: TGTGCCAGCAGCATAACTAGTGCAGAA.

In its sample, this clone was seen many times. Germline and genes here are mouse. The read is 4 residues too short to cover the CDR3 end, so that end is filled in from the germline J gene. Other nucleotide sequences in the sample specify the same CDR3. J is TRBJ1-1 and V is TRBV1; 8 bases fit TRBD1. Germline-derived CDR1 and CDR2 are NSQYPW and LRSPGD (reference sequence). The V and J ends lost 4 bases and 0 bases, in that order; junction bases with no gene match: 1. The CDR3 sequence is 14 residues long. The CDR3 spells CTCSDRGANTEVFF. The part of the CDR3 DNA that was read is TGCACCTGCAGTGACAGGGGGGCAAACACA.

Worth noting for this clone: The germline and genes are mouse ones. The read ends 4 residues shy of where the CDR3 ends; the end is completed using the germline J gene. This rearrangement joins TRBV13-1 to TRBJ2-3; TRBD1 is a possible D gene (6 bases). The CDR3 is 15 residues long. V dropped 4 bases and J dropped 0 bases, with 12 bases sitting between them. Per the germline V gene, CDR1 is NSHNY and CDR2 is SYGAGN. CDR3 sequence: CASSKPGQSAETLYF. The sequenced CDR3 bases are TGTGCCAGCAGTAAACCGGGACAAAGTGCAGAA.

In its sample, this clone was seen a few times. Gene names are mouse gene names. The read comes to an end 4 residues before the CDR3 does, leaving the germline J gene to fill in the end. The sample holds other DNA sequences that translate to the same CDR3. The gene calls are TRBV13-1 and TRBJ2-3; a possible D gene is TRBD2 (7 bases). The CDR3 runs to 16 residues. The germline CDR1 and CDR2 sequences are NSHNY and SYGAGN. V was shortened by 0 bases and J by 0 bases, with 11 bases between the two germline ends. Here the CDR3 reads CASSDDRGASAETLYF. CDR3 DNA, as far as it was read: TGTGCCAGCAGTGATGATCGGGGGGCTAGTGCAGAA.